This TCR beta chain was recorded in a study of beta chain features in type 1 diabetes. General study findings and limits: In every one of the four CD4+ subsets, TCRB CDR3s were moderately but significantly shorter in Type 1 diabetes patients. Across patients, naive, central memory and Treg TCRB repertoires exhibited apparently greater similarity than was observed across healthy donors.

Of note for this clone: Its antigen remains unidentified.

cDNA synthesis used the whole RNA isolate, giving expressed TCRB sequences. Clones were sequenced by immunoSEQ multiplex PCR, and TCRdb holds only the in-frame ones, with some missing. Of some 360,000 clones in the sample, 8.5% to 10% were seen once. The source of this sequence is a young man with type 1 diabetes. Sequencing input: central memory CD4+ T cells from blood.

CDR3 bases: TGTGCCACCAGCCGTGACGACTATGGCTACACCTTC. This codes for CATSRDDYGYTF. The chain combines TRBV15 with TRBJ1-2; no clear D gene. The CDR3 runs to 12 residues. In germline, CDR1 is LNHNV, CDR2 YYDKDF (reference sequence). V was clipped by 5 bases and J by 3 bases, with 7 bases between them. The complete variable domain, with remaining parts taken from reference TRBV15 and TRBJ1-2, reads DAMVIQNPRYQVTQFGKPVTLSCSQTLNHNVMYWYQQKSSQAPKLLFHYYDKDFNNEADTPDNFQSRRPNTSFCFLDIRSPGLGDTAMYLCATSRDDYGYTFGSGTRLTVV.